The T cell receptor beta chain described here comes from a study of blood T cell repertoires in COVID-19. Turning to the study itself: COVID-19 samples, acute and convalescent, were from the United States, Italy and Spain. From T cells, B-cell-depleted T cells, or PBMCs came the material, which was cDNA or gDNA.

Per the original methods: Nucleated cell counts were estimated from reference gene primer amplification. Repertoires were generated with immunoSEQ multiplex PCR, while TCRdb's copy carries only in-frame clones and drops some. That table furnishes V, J and clone size, whereas the DNA furnished D and trimming. The sample lists some 73,000 clones, about 89% seen once, with around 14% in the top ten. The clonotype originates from a woman aged 55-69 years with acute or convalescent COVID-19. The sequencing sample was made of peripheral blood.

The CDR3 loop reads CAISPSTGEATEAFF. The CDR3 DNA sequence: TGTGCCATCAGTCCATCGACAGGGGAAGCGACTGAAGCTTTCTTT. The chain is built from TRBV10-3 and TRBJ1-1; 8 bases are shared with TRBD1. V was pared by 5 bases and J by 5 bases, with 10 bases of the junction left unmatched. This CDR3 contains 15 residues. Per germline, CDR1 ENHRY and CDR2 SYGVKD.